These 3 T cell receptor beta chains share one sample of origin, sequenced in a study of T cell responses to AZD1222 COVID-19 vaccine. Libraries were prepared by immunoSEQ multiplex PCR; TCRdb keeps only in-frame clonotypes and omits some of them. The profile shows fewer than 200,000 clones, 85% to 90% of them singletons. The sequences come from peripheral blood, collected on day 0 of AZD1222 vaccination. The receptors here all came from an adult in good health.

The chain joins TRBV24-1 to TRBJ1-5; no reliable D call. The germline gives CDR1 KGHDR, CDR2 SFDVKD. The ends were cut back, 5 bases at V and 4 bases at J, with 11 bases in the middle. This CDR3 has 14 amino acids. The CDR3 sequence: CATSALDGNQPQHF. CDR3 DNA sequence: TGTGCCACCAGTGCTCTCGACGGGAATCAGCCCCAGCATTTT.

The rearrangement uses TRBV6-5 and TRBJ2-5, with D unclear. The CDR3 is 15 amino acids. Trimming took off 6 bases at V and 1 base at J, with 15 bases between the two ends. Germline lookup yields CDR1 MNHEY and CDR2 SVGAGI. The CDR3 protein is CASRRALGSQETQYF. The CDR3 DNA sequence: TGTGCCAGCAGGAGAGCTCTGGGCAGCCAAGAGACCCAGTACTTC.

V usage is TRBV27 and J usage is TRBJ2-2; D is tentatively TRBD1 or TRBD2 (6 bases each). V lost 6 bases, J lost 5 bases, and 16 bases lay in between. CDR3 length: 15 amino acids. Germline CDR1 and CDR2: MNHEY and SMNVEV (reference sequence). For the CDR3, the DNA is TGTGCCAGCAGCCATCCCACAGGGAGGACCGGGGAGCTGTTTTTT. Its protein is CASSHPTGRTGELFF.